The clone carrying this TCR beta chain was detected once. Its specificity is not known. Roughly 30,000 T cell genomes (around 190 ng DNA) went into each sorted-subset replicate. The assay was immunoSEQ multiplex PCR, and TCRdb's table has in-frame clones only and misses some. The table records roughly 2.1 million clones, around 93% of them present only once. Naive CD8 cells comprised CD45RO-negative, CCR7-positively selected cells, excluding terminally differentiated effector memory CD45RA+ cells. These data come from a study of shared clonotypes between healthy human individuals. Overall study findings and caveats: Sampling involved blood alone; tissue repertoires likely differ.

Germline V CDR1 and CDR2: SGHNT, YYREEE (reference sequence). The V end lost 3 bases, the J end lost 4 bases, and 14 bases lay between the germline ends. The CDR3 runs 15 residues. This sequence originates from a man younger than 35 in good health. Some clones in this sample may be carry-over from other donors' samples. What was sequenced was naive CD8+ T cells from PBMCs. This chain joins TRBV5-4 and TRBJ2-1; unclear D gene. The DNA of the CDR3 is TGTGCCAGCAGCTATGCAGACAAACCATACAATGAGCAGTTCTTC. Translated: CASSYADKPYNEQFF.